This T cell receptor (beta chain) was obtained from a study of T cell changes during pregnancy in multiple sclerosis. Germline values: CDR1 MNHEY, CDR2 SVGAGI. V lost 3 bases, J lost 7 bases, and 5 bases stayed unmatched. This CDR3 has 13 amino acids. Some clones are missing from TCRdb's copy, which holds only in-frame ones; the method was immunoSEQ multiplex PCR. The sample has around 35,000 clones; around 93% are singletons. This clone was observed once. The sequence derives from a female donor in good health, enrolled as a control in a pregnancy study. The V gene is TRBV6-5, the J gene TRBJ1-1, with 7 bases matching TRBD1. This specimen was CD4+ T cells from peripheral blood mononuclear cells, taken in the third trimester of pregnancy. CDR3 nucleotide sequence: TGTGCCAGCAGTTATAGGACAGGTCTTGAAGCTTTCTTT. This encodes CASSYRTGLEAFF.